Following are 6 T cell receptor beta chains from one sample sequenced in a study of Ad26.COV2.S vaccination and SARS-CoV-2 variants. Sequencing used immunoSEQ multiplex PCR; TCRdb keeps in-frame clones, though not all of them. The sample records roughly 700,000 clones, 80% to 90% being singletons. The sample's treatment: roughly 19 received Ad26.COV2.S at low or high dose, single or two shots; about 5 received placebo; per-sample allocation not given. Sampling happened 63 days after the first vaccine or placebo injection. The input for sequencing was peripheral blood, taken in a trial of Ad26.COV2.S vaccine versus placebo. The receptors stem from a person between 18 and 60 years old who received the Ad26.COV2.S COVID-19 vaccine or a placebo.

The chain links TRBV6-2 or TRBV6-3 to TRBJ2-2, with D unresolved. Germline loops: CDR1 MNHEY, CDR2 SVGEGT. The CDR3 sequence is 13 residues long. The V end lost 6 bases, the J end lost 5 bases, and 10 bases lay between the germline ends. The CDR3 sequence is CASSRTRTGELFF. CDR3 DNA sequence: TGTGCCAGCAGCCGCACCCGAACCGGGGAGCTGTTTTTT.

The rearrangement joins TRBV24-1 to TRBJ2-3; unclear D gene. The CDR3 runs 13 residues. From germline, CDR1 is KGHDR and CDR2 SFDVKD. V was shortened by 2 bases and J by 4 bases, with 6 bases between the two germline ends. For the CDR3, the DNA is TGTGCCACCAGTGATTCCAGATCAGATACGCAGTATTTT. Amino acid sequence: CATSDSRSDTQYF.

The CDR3 reads CASSTRTGSGELFF. The CDR3 region has the DNA TGTGCCAGCAGCACTCGGACAGGGTCCGGGGAGCTGTTTTTT. V gene TRBV7-6 combines with J gene TRBJ2-2; 8 nucleotides agree with TRBD1. Germline loops: CDR1 SGHVS, CDR2 FNYEAQ. V was pared by 5 bases and J by 6 bases, with 5 bases of the junction left unmatched. The CDR3 runs 14 residues.

This sequence joins TRBV29-1 and TRBJ1-5; D is unclear. This CDR3 is 13 amino acids long. V was pared by 6 bases and J by 2 bases, with 11 bases between. Germline V gene sequence: CDR1 SQVTM, CDR2 ANQGSEA. The CDR3 DNA follows: TGCAGCGTGAGAGCAGATGGCAATCAGCCCCAGCATTTT. Translating gives CSVRADGNQPQHF.

V is TRBV4-2 and J is TRBJ2-1; D may be TRBD2 (7 bases). Germline CDR1 and CDR2: LGHNA and YNFKEQ. The CDR3 extends over 16 amino acids. V lost 3 bases to trimming and J lost 8 bases, with 20 bases between them. The CDR3 here is CASSQRDLGGGDEQFF. CDR3 coding DNA: TGTGCCAGCAGCCAGAGGGATTTGGGGGGGGGCGATGAGCAGTTCTTC.

The rearrangement joins TRBV5-4 to TRBJ2-3; TRBD2 aligns across 9 bases. This CDR3 has 17 amino acids. J gave up 2 bases and V 0 bases, and 7 bases lay outside the gene matches. Germline V gives CDR1 SGHNT, CDR2 YYREEE (reference sequence). The CDR3 reads CASSLGSSGTYTDTQYF. The CDR3 DNA reads TGTGCCAGCAGCTTGGGTTCTAGCGGGACATACACAGATACGCAGTATTTT.